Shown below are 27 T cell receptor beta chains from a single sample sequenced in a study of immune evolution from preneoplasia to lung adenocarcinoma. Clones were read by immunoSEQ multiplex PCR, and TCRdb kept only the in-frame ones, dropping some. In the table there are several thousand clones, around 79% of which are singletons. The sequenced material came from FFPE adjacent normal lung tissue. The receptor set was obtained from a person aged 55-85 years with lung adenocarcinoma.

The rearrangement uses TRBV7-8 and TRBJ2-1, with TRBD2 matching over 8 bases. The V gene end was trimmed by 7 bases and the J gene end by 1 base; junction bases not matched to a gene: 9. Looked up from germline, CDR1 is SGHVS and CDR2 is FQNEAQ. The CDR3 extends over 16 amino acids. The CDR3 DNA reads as TGTGCCAGCAACAAAAGGCGGGAGGTATCCTACAATGAGCAGTTCTTC. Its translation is CASNKRREVSYNEQFF.

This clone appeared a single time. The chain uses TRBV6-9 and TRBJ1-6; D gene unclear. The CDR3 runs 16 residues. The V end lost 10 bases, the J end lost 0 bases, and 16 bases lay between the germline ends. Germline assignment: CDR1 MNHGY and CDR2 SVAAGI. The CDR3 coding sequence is TGTGCCACAAAGAACCGACCAAGCTCCTATAATTCACCCCTCCACTTT. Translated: CATKNRPSSYNSPLHF.

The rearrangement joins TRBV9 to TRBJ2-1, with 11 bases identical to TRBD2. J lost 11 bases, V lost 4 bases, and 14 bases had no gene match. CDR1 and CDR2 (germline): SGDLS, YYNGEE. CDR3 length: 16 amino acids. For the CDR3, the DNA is TGTGCCAGCAGCCGACTCCTAGCGGGAGGAAGTAGTAAGCAGTTCTTC. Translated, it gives CASSRLLAGGSSKQFF.

This CDR3 is CASSPDRTYNEQFF. The CDR3 coding sequence is TGTGCCAGCTCACCCGACAGGACCTACAATGAGCAGTTCTTC. The chain uses TRBV18 and TRBJ2-1; possible D gene TRBD1, 6 bases. The CDR3 sequence is 14 residues long. CDR1 and CDR2 from the germline V gene are KGHSH and LQKENI. Trimming pared 3 bases from V and 2 bases from J, leaving 8 bases between.

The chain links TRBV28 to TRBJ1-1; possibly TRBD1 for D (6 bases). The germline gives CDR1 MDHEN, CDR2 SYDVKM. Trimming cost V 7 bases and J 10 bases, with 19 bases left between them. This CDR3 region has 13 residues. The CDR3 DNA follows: TGTGCCAGCATGTTCGGCGGGGGGCGTATAGCTTTCTTT. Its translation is CASMFGGGRIAFF.

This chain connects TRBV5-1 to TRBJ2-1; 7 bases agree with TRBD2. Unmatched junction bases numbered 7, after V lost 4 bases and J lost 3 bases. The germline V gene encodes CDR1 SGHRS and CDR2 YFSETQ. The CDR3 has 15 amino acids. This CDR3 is CASSGGRGYYNEQFF. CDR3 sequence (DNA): TGCGCCAGCAGCGGCGGGCGGGGGTACTACAATGAGCAGTTCTTC.

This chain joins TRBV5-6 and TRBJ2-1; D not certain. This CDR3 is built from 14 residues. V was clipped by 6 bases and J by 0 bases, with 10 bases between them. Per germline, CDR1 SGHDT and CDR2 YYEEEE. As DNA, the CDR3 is TGTGCCAGCATTGCGCTTAACTCCTACAATGAGCAGTTCTTC. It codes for CASIALNSYNEQFF.

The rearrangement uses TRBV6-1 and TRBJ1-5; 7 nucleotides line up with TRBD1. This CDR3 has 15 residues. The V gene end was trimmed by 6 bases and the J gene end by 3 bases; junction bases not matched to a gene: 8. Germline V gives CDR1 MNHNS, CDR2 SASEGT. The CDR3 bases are TGTGCCAGCAGCGGTAGGGGACAGTTCAATCAGCCCCAGCATTTT. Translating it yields CASSGRGQFNQPQHF.

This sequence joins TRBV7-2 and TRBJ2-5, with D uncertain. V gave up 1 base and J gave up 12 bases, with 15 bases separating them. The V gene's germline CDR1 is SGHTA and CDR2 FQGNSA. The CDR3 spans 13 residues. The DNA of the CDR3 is TGTGCCAGCAGCTTAGGTACTGTGGCACCAAAGTACTTC. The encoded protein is CASSLGTVAPKYF.

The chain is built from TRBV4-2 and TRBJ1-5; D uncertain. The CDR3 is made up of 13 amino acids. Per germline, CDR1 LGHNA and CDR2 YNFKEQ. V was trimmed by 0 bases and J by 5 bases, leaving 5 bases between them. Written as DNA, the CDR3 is TGTGCCAGCAGCCAAGAGGTTTATCAGCCCCAGCATTTT. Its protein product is CASSQEVYQPQHF.

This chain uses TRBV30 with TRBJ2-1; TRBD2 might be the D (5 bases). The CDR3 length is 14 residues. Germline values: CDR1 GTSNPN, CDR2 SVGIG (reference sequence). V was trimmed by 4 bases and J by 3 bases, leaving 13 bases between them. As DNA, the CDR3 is TGTGCCTGGACTGAGGGCGGGTTCTACAATGAGCAGTTCTTC. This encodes CAWTEGGFYNEQFF.

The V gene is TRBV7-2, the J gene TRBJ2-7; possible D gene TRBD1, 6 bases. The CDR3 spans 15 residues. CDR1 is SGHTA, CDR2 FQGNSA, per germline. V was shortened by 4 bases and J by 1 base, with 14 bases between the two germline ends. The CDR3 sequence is CASSYRIGGSYEQYF. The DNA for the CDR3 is TGTGCCAGCAGCTACCGTATAGGGGGATCCTACGAGCAGTACTTC.

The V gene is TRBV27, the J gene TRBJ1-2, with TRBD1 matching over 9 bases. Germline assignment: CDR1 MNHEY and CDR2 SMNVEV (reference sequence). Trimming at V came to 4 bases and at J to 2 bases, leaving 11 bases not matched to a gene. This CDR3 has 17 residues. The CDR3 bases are TGTGCCAGCAGTTCCGTCGTATTGACAGGGGGAAACTATGGCTACACCTTC. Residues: CASSSVVLTGGNYGYTF.

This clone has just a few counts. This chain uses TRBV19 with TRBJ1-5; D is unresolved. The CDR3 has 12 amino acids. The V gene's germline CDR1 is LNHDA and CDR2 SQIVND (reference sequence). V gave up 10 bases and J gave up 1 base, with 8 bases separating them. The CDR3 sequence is CATRLSNQPQHF. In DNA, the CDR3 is TGTGCCACACGACTGAGCAATCAGCCCCAGCATTTT.

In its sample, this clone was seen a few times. The CDR3 sequence: CASSHNLRGGGDTQYF. CDR3 nucleotides: TGTGCCAGCAGCCACAATCTGCGGGGGGGCGGGGATACGCAGTATTTT. This chain uses TRBV5-4 with TRBJ2-3, with 9 bases identical to TRBD2. CDR1 and CDR2 from the germline V gene are SGHNT and YYREEE (reference sequence). V shed 4 bases, J shed 6 bases, and the junction held 12 bases outside the gene matches. The CDR3 consists of 16 residues.

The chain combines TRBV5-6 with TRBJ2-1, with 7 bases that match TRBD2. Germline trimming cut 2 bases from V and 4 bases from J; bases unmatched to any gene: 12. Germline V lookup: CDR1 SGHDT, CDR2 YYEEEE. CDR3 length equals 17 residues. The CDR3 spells CASSFIGLAVHYNEQFF. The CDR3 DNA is TGTGCCAGCAGCTTTATTGGGCTAGCGGTCCATTACAATGAGCAGTTCTTC.

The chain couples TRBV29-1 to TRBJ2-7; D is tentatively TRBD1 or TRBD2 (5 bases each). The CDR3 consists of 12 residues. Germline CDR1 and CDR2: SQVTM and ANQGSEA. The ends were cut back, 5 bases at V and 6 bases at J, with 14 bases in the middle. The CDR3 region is CSVSPSGTEQYF. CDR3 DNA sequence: TGCAGCGTTTCTCCCTCAGGGACCGAGCAGTACTTC.

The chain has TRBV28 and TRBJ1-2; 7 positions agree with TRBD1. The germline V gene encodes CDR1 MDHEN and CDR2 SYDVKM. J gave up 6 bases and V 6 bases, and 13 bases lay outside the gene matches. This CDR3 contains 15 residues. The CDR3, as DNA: TGTGCCAGCAGAAAGAATATGGGACAGTCTCATGGCTACACCTTC. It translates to CASRKNMGQSHGYTF.

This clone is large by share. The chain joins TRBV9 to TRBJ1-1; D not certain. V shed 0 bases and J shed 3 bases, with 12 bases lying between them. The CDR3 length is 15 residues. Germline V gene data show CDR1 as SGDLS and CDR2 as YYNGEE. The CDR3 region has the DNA TGTGCCAGCAGCGTAGTAGGCCCGGGGTACACTGAAGCTTTCTTT. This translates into CASSVVGPGYTEAFF.

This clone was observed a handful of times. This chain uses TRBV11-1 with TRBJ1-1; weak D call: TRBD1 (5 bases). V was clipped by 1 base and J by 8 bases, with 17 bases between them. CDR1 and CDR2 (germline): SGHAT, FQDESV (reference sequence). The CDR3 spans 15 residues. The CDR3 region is CASSLERLTGAEAFF. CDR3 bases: TGTGCCAGCAGCTTAGAGAGACTTACAGGAGCCGAAGCTTTCTTT.

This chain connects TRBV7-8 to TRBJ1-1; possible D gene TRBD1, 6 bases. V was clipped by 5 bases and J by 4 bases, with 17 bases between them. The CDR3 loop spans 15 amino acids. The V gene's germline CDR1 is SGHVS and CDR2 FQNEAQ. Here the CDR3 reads CASSATQGRTTEAFF. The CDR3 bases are TGTGCCAGCAGCGCGACACAGGGTAGGACCACTGAAGCTTTCTTT.

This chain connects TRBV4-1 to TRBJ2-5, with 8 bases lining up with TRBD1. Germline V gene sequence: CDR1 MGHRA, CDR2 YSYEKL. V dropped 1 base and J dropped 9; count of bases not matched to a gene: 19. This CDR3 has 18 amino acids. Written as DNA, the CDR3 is TGCGCCAGCAGCCAAGCAGCGACAACCACACACAGGGGGGAGGCCCAGTACTTC. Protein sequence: CASSQAATTTHRGEAQYF.

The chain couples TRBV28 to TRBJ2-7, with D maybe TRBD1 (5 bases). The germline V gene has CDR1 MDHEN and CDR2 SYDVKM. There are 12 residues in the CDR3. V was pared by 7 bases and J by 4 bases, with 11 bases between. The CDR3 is CASTAGLYEQYF. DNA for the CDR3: TGTGCCAGCACAGCAGGGCTATACGAGCAGTACTTC.

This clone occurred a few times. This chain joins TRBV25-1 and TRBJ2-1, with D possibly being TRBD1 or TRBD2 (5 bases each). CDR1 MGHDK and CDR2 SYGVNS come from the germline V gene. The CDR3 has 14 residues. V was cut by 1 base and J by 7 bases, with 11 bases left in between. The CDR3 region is CASSESGARNEQFF. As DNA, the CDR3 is TGTGCCAGCAGTGAATCCGGGGCCAGAAATGAGCAGTTCTTC.

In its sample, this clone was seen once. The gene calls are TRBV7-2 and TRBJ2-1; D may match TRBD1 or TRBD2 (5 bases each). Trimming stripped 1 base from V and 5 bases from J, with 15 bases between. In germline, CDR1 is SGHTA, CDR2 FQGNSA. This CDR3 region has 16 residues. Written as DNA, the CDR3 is TGTGCCAGCAGCTTAGGGGCTCGGGGACCGAACAATGAGCAGTTCTTC. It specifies CASSLGARGPNNEQFF. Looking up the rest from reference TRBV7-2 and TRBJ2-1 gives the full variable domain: GAGVSQSPSNKVTEKGKDVELRCDPISGHTALYWYRQSLGQGLEFLIYFQGNSAPDKSGLPSDRFSAERTGGSVSTLTIQRTQQEDSAVYLCASSLGARGPNNEQFFGPGTRLTVL.

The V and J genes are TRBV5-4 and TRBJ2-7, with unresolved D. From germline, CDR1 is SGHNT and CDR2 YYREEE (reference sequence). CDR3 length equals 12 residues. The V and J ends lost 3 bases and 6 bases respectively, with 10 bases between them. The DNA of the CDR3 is TGTGCCAGCAGCTCACCCCCCGCCGAGCAGTACTTC. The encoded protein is CASSSPPAEQYF.

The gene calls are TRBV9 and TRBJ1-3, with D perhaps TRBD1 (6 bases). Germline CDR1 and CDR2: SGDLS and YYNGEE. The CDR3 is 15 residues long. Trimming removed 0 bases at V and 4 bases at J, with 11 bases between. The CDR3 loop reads CASSVESGAGNTIYF. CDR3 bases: TGTGCCAGCAGCGTAGAATCGGGGGCAGGAAACACCATATATTTT.